The 32 T cell receptor beta chains given below trace back to one sample, sequenced in a study of regulatory T cells in long-lasting Graves disease (dated by TCRdb to about 2021). This sample's time point label indicates: newly diagnosed GD, antithyroid drugs for less than 3 months. For both TCR sequencing and RNA sequencing, RNA was extracted from PBMCs in TRIzol. The protocol used for the library was multiplex PCR. This sample was sequenced with an Illumina HiSeq 4000. iRepertoire HTBI primers and Arm-PCR amplification of CDR3 regions were used to construct TCR beta libraries. TCRdb took the public reads, trimmed them with fastp at Q25, ran MiXCR for clone calling and kept in-frame beta chains. Each record represents a unique CDR3 protein, reported with the most common genes and DNA among its rows. This sample has around 480,000 distinct CDR3 sequences in its table, and 16% of those were observed once. The top ten clones comprise 25% of the sample.

This sample was shared with a second study, whose subject was T cells in Graves' hyperthyroidism and ophthalmopathy.

The specimen was peripheral blood mononuclear cells (PBMCs), collected at new diagnosis, from a patient treated with antithyroid drugs. These receptors all come from a woman aged 35-60 years with Graves disease. Donor details come from another sample of the same person, matched by shared clones.

The gene calls are TRBV5-1 and TRBJ1-1, with TRBD1 matching over 8 bases. V shed 4 bases, J shed 0 bases, and the junction held 2 bases outside the gene matches. The CDR3 consists of 14 residues. Germline V gives CDR1 SGHRS, CDR2 YFSETQ. The CDR3, as DNA: TGCGCCAGCAGCCAGGGGGCCATGAACACTGAAGCTTTCTTT. It translates to CASSQGAMNTEAFF.

This clonotype came up many times. The chain is built from TRBV20-1 and TRBJ2-1; 15 bases fit TRBD2. Losses at the gene ends were 6 bases for V and 10 bases for J; bases not matched to a gene: 7. Germline loops: CDR1 DFQATT, CDR2 SNEGSKA (reference sequence). The CDR3 is 14 amino acids. The CDR3 DNA reads TGCAGTGCAAGGACTAGCGGGGGGGCCTGGGAGCAGTTCTTC. Protein sequence: CSARTSGGAWEQFF.

This clonotype was recorded many times. The chain joins TRBV20-1 to TRBJ2-3; D is tentatively TRBD1 or TRBD2 (6 bases each). The germline V gene encodes CDR1 DFQATT and CDR2 SNEGSKA (reference sequence). The V end was cut by 6 bases, the J end by 2 bases, with 18 bases between. The CDR3 is 15 residues long. The CDR3 nucleotides read TGCAGTGCCCTCGGCACAGGGAGGTTCACAGATACGCAGTATTTT. This codes for CSALGTGRFTDTQYF.

This clonotype occurred a few times. The V and J genes are TRBV4-1 and TRBJ2-7; a weak D match, TRBD1 (5 bases). CDR1 is MGHRA, CDR2 YSYEKL, per germline. The germline V and J ends were trimmed by 0 bases and 2 bases, with 11 bases remaining between them. The CDR3 contains 15 residues. CDR3 bases: TGCGCCAGCAGCCAAGATAGGGGATCCCCCTACGAGCAGTACTTC. Its translation: CASSQDRGSPYEQYF.

This clonotype was counted ten times or more. V usage is TRBV29-1 and J usage is TRBJ2-5; D perhaps matches TRBD2 (6 bases). Deletions cut 4 bases from V and 5 bases from J, with 17 bases between. Germline V gene lookup returns CDR1 SQVTM and CDR2 ANQGSEA. CDR3 length equals 14 residues. Written as DNA, the CDR3 is TGCAGCGTTGTAGAGGGTTGGGGAGGCGAGACCCAGTACTTC. Its protein product is CSVVEGWGGETQYF.

This clonotype was counted many times. The chain employs TRBV20-1 and TRBJ1-1; a possible D gene is TRBD1 (6 bases). The CDR3 has 14 residues. Germline V gene lookup returns CDR1 DFQATT and CDR2 SNEGSKA (reference sequence). With 5 bases removed from V and 0 bases from J, the gap between germline ends came to 13 bases. CDR3 in amino acids: CSAPGGVMNTEAFF. The CDR3 bases are TGCAGTGCTCCTGGGGGCGTAATGAACACTGAAGCTTTCTTT.

This CDR3 is CASSTSGGSDNTQYF. The CDR3 DNA reads as TGTGCCAGTAGTACCAGCGGGGGGTCCGACAATACGCAGTATTTT. The V gene is TRBV19, the J gene TRBJ2-3; 9 positions agree with TRBD2. Germline values: CDR1 LNHDA, CDR2 SQIVND (reference sequence). The ends lost 4 bases at V and 7 bases at J; junction bases unmatched: 9. The CDR3 contains 15 residues.

DNA for the CDR3: TGTGCCAGTAGTATAGAAGGGAGGACCGGGGAGCTGTTTTTT. It codes for CASSIEGRTGELFF. V is TRBV19 and J is TRBJ2-2; weak D call: TRBD2 (6 bases). CDR3 length: 14 amino acids. Between the trimmed V and J ends, which lost 0 bases and 5 bases, there was a span of 7 bases. CDR1 is LNHDA, CDR2 SQIVND, per germline (reference sequence).

The chain is built from TRBV28 and TRBJ2-6; no definite D call. The CDR3 is made up of 16 amino acids. V lost 2 bases and J 0 bases, leaving 8 bases between the germline ends. The germline CDR1 and CDR2 sequences are MDHEN and SYDVKM. CDR3 coding DNA: TGTGCCAGCAGTTTACTTCCTGTCTCTGGGGCCAACGTCCTGACTTTC. Translated: CASSLLPVSGANVLTF.

This clonotype was found many times. V is TRBV12-3 or TRBV12-4 and J is TRBJ2-3, with D maybe TRBD2 (6 bases). The CDR3 consists of 15 residues. V was clipped by 3 bases and J by 4 bases, with 14 bases between them. CDR3 in DNA: TGTGCCAGCAGTTTGGGACTCACTAGGTCAGATACGCAGTATTTT. It is translated as CASSLGLTRSDTQYF.

This chain joins TRBV6-2 or TRBV6-3 and TRBJ1-1; D perhaps matches TRBD1 (5 bases). V lost 5 bases, J lost 0 bases, and 22 bases lay in between. The CDR3 totals 18 residues. Germline V gene data show CDR1 as MNHEY and CDR2 as SVGEGT. The CDR3 DNA sequence: TGTGCCAGCAGTACCCCTATCCGTGAGGGGCACTTGAACACTGAAGCTTTCTTT. Its translation: CASSTPIREGHLNTEAFF.

This clonotype occurred many times. This chain connects TRBV28 to TRBJ2-3, with TRBD2 matching over 8 bases. The CDR3 is 14 residues long. Trimming at V came to 3 bases and at J to 9 bases, leaving 8 bases not matched to a gene. In germline, CDR1 is MDHEN, CDR2 SYDVKM. The chain's CDR3 is CASSLVSGIRTQYF. The CDR3 DNA reads as TGTGCCAGCAGTTTGGTTAGCGGGATTCGAACGCAGTATTTT.

Ten or more counts support this clonotype. The DNA of the CDR3 is TGTGCCAGCAGCCGGCCCACGTCGGGGACCTACGAGCAGTACTTC. It translates to CASSRPTSGTYEQYF. This chain uses TRBV3-1 with TRBJ2-7, with D maybe TRBD2 (5 bases). This CDR3 contains 15 residues. The germline V gene has CDR1 LGHDT and CDR2 YNNKEL (reference sequence). Trimming cost V 4 bases and J 2 bases, with 15 bases left between them.

This clonotype was observed a few times. The chain couples TRBV10-2 to TRBJ1-1, with D perhaps TRBD1 (6 bases). The V end was cut by 7 bases, the J end by 5 bases, with 8 bases between. Germline V CDR1 and CDR2: WSHSY, SAAADI. This CDR3 has 11 amino acids. CDR3 DNA sequence: TGCGCCAGCAAGACAGGAACTGAAGCTTTCTTT. Protein: CASKTGTEAFF.

The V call is TRBV9, the J call TRBJ2-2, with D hard to call. Looked up from germline, CDR1 is SGDLS and CDR2 is YYNGEE. V shed 4 bases and J shed 8 bases, with 15 bases lying between them. The CDR3 runs to 14 residues. The CDR3 bases are TGTGCCAGCAGCTCCCCTCCCTTTTCGGGGGAGCTGTTTTTT. Translating it yields CASSSPPFSGELFF.

V gene TRBV4-1 combines with J gene TRBJ1-6, with TRBD1 matching over 10 bases. Trimming cost V 2 bases and J 1 base; bases outside gene matches: 8. The CDR3 spans 19 residues. Germline lookup yields CDR1 MGHRA and CDR2 YSYEKL. CDR3 DNA sequence: TGCGCCAGCAGCCAACTGGGACAGGGGATCTTGTCCTATAATTCACCCCTCCACTTT. Its protein is CASSQLGQGILSYNSPLHF.

This clonotype was recorded at least ten times. V and J are TRBV6-1 and TRBJ2-3, with D unclear. The CDR3 spans 18 residues. Looked up from germline, CDR1 is MNHNS and CDR2 is SASEGT. V lost 2 bases and J 6 bases, leaving 24 bases between the germline ends. In nucleotides, the CDR3 is TGTGCCAGCAGTGAACGTTACAGCGACGTCCCGAAGACGGATACGCAGTATTTT. Its translation: CASSERYSDVPKTDTQYF.

Concerning this clonotype itself: With a much larger clone just one base away, this may be a read error. The genes are TRBV6-5 and TRBJ1-1, with a weak D call TRBD1 (6 bases). Germline CDR1 and CDR2: MNHEY and SVGAGI. The CDR3 consists of 16 residues. CDR3 sequence: CASSYPKGGVNTKAFF. The DNA for the CDR3 is TGTGCCAGCAGTTACCCTAAGGGGGGGGTGAACACTAAAGCTTTCTTT.

This clonotype was recorded many times. This rearrangement joins TRBV27 to TRBJ1-4; a weak D match, TRBD1 (5 bases). V lost 5 bases to trimming and J lost 0 bases, with 13 bases between them. Germline V gene lookup returns CDR1 MNHEY and CDR2 SMNVEV (reference sequence). The CDR3 is 16 residues long. CDR3 sequence (DNA): TGTGCCAGCAGTCCTATGGGGGATGCAACTAATGAAAAACTGTTTTTT. Its translation is CASSPMGDATNEKLFF.

This clonotype occurred many times. The V gene is TRBV10-1, the J gene TRBJ2-3; perhaps TRBD1 as D (6 bases). The V gene lost 0 bases and the J gene lost 0 bases, with 7 bases spanning the gap. The CDR3 covers 15 residues. Per germline, CDR1 WNHNN and CDR2 SYGVQD (reference sequence). The CDR3: CASSESGHSTDTQYF. In nucleotides, the CDR3 is TGCGCCAGCAGTGAGTCGGGACACAGCACAGATACGCAGTATTTT.

This clonotype was seen at least ten times. This chain connects TRBV5-1 to TRBJ2-7; no clear D gene. The germline V gene encodes CDR1 SGHRS and CDR2 YFSETQ. There are 14 residues in the CDR3. V dropped 0 bases and J dropped 4 bases, with 11 bases sitting between them. Here the CDR3 reads CASSLEGPLYEQYF. The CDR3 DNA sequence: TGCGCCAGCAGCTTGGAAGGACCGTTATACGAGCAGTACTTC.

Many counts were recorded for this clonotype. The chain recombines TRBV20-1 with TRBJ1-4; 9 bases match TRBD1. Trimming removed 6 bases from V and 4 bases from J; junction bases left unmatched: 6. Per germline, CDR1 DFQATT and CDR2 SNEGSKA (reference sequence). The CDR3 sequence is 14 residues long. The CDR3 protein is CSAWTGVFNEKLFF. DNA of the CDR3: TGCAGTGCCTGGACAGGGGTTTTTAATGAAAAACTGTTTTTT.

The chain carries TRBV6-1 and TRBJ2-3; perhaps TRBD1 as D (6 bases). Germline V gene lookup returns CDR1 MNHNS and CDR2 SASEGT. There are 12 residues in the CDR3. V lost 5 bases and J lost 7, with 10 bases in between. The CDR3 DNA is TGTGCCAGCAGTTACCGGGACAATACGCAGTATTTT. It is translated as CASSYRDNTQYF.

This clonotype was found a few times. CDR3 sequence (DNA): TGTGCCAGCAGTCCCGGTTGGTCCTACAATGAGCAGTTCTTC. This codes for CASSPGWSYNEQFF. The chain joins TRBV12-3 or TRBV12-4 to TRBJ2-1, with D hard to call. This CDR3 is 14 amino acids long. Trimming pared 5 bases from V and 1 base from J, leaving 9 bases between.

The genes are TRBV20-1 and TRBJ2-7; D is ambiguous. The V gene's germline CDR1 is DFQATT and CDR2 SNEGSKA (reference sequence). V lost 3 bases and J 4 bases, leaving 7 bases between the germline ends. CDR3 length: 11 residues. The CDR3 region is CSARDGYEQYF. For the CDR3, the DNA is TGCAGTGCTAGGGACGGGTACGAGCAGTACTTC.

The chain has TRBV7-6 and TRBJ2-3; D unclear. Germline V gene lookup returns CDR1 SGHVS and CDR2 FNYEAQ. There are 12 residues in the CDR3. Trimming removed 6 bases at V and 5 bases at J, with 9 bases between. CDR3: CASSFYEDTQYF. As DNA, the CDR3 is TGTGCCAGCAGTTTTTATGAAGATACGCAGTATTTT.

This clonotype appeared a few times. V and J are TRBV12-3 or TRBV12-4 and TRBJ2-7; no definite D call. V was pared by 3 bases and J by 2 bases, with 11 bases between. This CDR3 spans 14 amino acids. DNA of the CDR3: TGTGCCAGCAGTTTCGGGCACGTCCCCTACGAGCAGTACTTC. Its translation is CASSFGHVPYEQYF.

The genes are TRBV5-6 and TRBJ2-7; D is unclear. The CDR3 totals 19 residues. Per the germline V gene, CDR1 is SGHDT and CDR2 is YYEEEE. The ends were cut back, 1 base at V and 0 bases at J, with 23 bases in the middle. CDR3 protein: CASSLLGPRLLLSSYEQYF. CDR3 in DNA: TGTGCCAGCAGCTTGTTGGGTCCCCGATTACTGCTTAGCTCCTACGAGCAGTACTTC. Together with reference TRBV5-6 and TRBJ2-7, the CDR3 gives the full variable domain: DAGVTQSPTHLIKTRGQQVTLRCSPKSGHDTVSWYQQALGQGPQFIFQYYEEEERQRGNFPDRFSGHQFPNYSSELNVNALLLGDSALYLCASSLLGPRLLLSSYEQYFGPGTRLTVT.

The table lists this clonotype with many counts. The genes are TRBV6-1 and TRBJ2-5, with 7 bases fitting TRBD2. The CDR3 has 14 amino acids. Germline assignment: CDR1 MNHNS and CDR2 SASEGT. V trimming: 11 bases; J trimming: 4 bases; junction bases outside the gene matches: 13. The CDR3 DNA is TGTGCCGGGCGGCTAGCGGATTTCCGAGAGACCCAGTACTTC. This sequence encodes CAGRLADFRETQYF.

This clonotype was seen ten or more times. This chain uses TRBV12-3 or TRBV12-4 with TRBJ1-2, with D possibly being TRBD1 (6 bases). With 5 bases removed from V and 5 bases from J, the gap between germline ends came to 18 bases. This CDR3 spans 15 amino acids. CDR3 protein: CASSAGTLEGYGYTF. CDR3 sequence (DNA): TGTGCCAGCAGTGCCGGGACACTAGAGGGGTATGGCTACACCTTC.

A remark on this clonotype: The junction departs from germline at one end; a sequencing error may be responsible. The chain has TRBV4-1 and TRBJ1-4; D remains unclear. The V gene's germline CDR1 is MGHRA and CDR2 YSYEKL. The length of the CDR3 is 14 residues. CDR3 residues: CASSQTELNEKLFF. DNA of the CDR3: TGTGCCAGCAGCCAAACGGAACTTAATGAAAAACTGTTTTTT.

The V call is TRBV12-3 or TRBV12-4, the J call TRBJ1-6; no firm D call. The CDR3 spans 15 residues. Trimming pared 3 bases from V and 7 bases from J, leaving 13 bases between. The CDR3 spells CASSFTLGGNSPLHF. DNA of the CDR3: TGTGCCAGCAGTTTTACACTCGGCGGGAATTCACCCCTCCACTTT.